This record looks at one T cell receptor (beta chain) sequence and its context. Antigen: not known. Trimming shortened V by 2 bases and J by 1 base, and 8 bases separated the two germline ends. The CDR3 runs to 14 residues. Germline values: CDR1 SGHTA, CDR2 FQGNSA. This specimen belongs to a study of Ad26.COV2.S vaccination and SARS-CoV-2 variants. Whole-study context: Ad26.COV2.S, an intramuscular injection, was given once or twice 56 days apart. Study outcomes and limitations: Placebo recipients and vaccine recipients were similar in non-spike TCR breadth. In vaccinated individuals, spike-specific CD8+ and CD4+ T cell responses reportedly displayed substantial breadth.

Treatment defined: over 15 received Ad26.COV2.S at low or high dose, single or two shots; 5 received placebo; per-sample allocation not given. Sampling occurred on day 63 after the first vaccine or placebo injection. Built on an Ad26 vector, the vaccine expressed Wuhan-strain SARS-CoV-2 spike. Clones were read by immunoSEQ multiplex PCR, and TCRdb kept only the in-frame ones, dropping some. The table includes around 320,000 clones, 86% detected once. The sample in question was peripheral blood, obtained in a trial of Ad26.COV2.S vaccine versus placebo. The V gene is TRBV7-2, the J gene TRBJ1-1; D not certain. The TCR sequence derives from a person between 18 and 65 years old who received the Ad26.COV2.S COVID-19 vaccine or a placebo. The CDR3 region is CASSLYSRNTEAFF. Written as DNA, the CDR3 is TGTGCCAGCAGCTTATATTCTCGGAACACTGAAGCTTTCTTT.